This passage covers 29 T cell receptor beta chains from one sample sequenced in a study of technical replicates of blood from a few donors. The data were produced by immunoSEQ multiplex PCR, yet TCRdb's version contains in-frame clones alone and is incomplete. The sample has around 100,000 clones, 96% seen once. Sequencing used T cells isolated from PBMCs. The receptor source for this set is a human donor in good health.

This rearrangement joins TRBV10-3 to TRBJ2-2; 7 nucleotides align to TRBD1. The CDR3 loop spans 15 amino acids. The ends lost 6 bases at V and 2 bases at J; junction bases unmatched: 6. From germline, CDR1 is ENHRY and CDR2 SYGVKD. CDR3 nucleotides: TGTGCCATCAGCGGAGACAGGGTTAACACCGGGGAGCTGTTTTTT. Protein product: CAISGDRVNTGELFF.

V and J are TRBV25-1 and TRBJ1-5; D is uncertain. CDR3 length: 12 residues. Germline V gene lookup returns CDR1 MGHDK and CDR2 SYGVNS. V was pared by 2 bases and J by 11 bases, with 10 bases between. CDR3 DNA sequence: TGTGCCAGCAGTGAAGGTTCCGGGGCCCAGCATTTT. Translating it yields CASSEGSGAQHF.

A single count supports this clone. V is TRBV7-6 and J is TRBJ2-7; D remains unclear. The CDR3 contains 12 residues. Germline-derived CDR1 and CDR2 are SGHVS and FNYEAQ. V lost 1 base and J lost 6, with 7 bases in between. CDR3: CASSLGSSEQYF. Written as DNA, the CDR3 is TGTGCCAGCAGCTTAGGTAGCAGCGAGCAGTACTTC. Full variable domain (remainder filled in from reference TRBV7-6 and TRBJ2-7): GAGVSQSPRYKVTKRGQDVALRCDPISGHVSLYWYRQALGQGPEFLTYFNYEAQQDKSGLPNDRFSAERPEGSISTLTIQRTEQRDSAMYRCASSLGSSEQYFGPGTRLTVT.

The DNA for the CDR3 is TGTGCCAGCACCCCCGGCGGGGGCTACGAGACCCAGTACTTC. Its translation is CASTPGGGYETQYF. The chain employs TRBV11-2 and TRBJ2-5, with D possibly being TRBD2 (7 bases). The CDR3 spans 14 residues. Trimming removed 7 bases at V and 5 bases at J, with 17 bases between. Germline V gene lookup returns CDR1 SGHAT and CDR2 FQNNGV.

The V and J genes are TRBV6-5 and TRBJ2-7; TRBD2 is a possible D gene (5 bases). This CDR3 comprises 14 residues. The germline V gene encodes CDR1 MNHEY and CDR2 SVGAGI. With 0 bases removed from V and 0 bases from J, the gap between germline ends came to 6 bases. The CDR3 nucleotides are TGTGCCAGCAGTTACTCTGGGAGCTCCTACGAGCAGTACTTC. This translates into CASSYSGSSYEQYF.

This clone has only one observation. The CDR3 reads CASSYSIIRAYYEQYF. The DNA for the CDR3 is TGTGCCAGCAGTTACTCGATAATCAGGGCCTACTACGAGCAGTACTTC. The chain recombines TRBV6-5 with TRBJ2-7, with D perhaps matching TRBD1 (5 bases). The CDR3 is 16 amino acids. Germline CDR1 reads MNHEY; CDR2 reads SVGAGI. V lost 0 bases and J lost 3, with 15 bases in between.

The rearrangement uses TRBV19 and TRBJ1-4; possible D gene TRBD1, 6 bases. The CDR3 covers 15 residues. Deletions cut 6 bases from V and 3 bases from J, with 14 bases between. Germline CDR1 and CDR2: LNHDA and SQIVND (reference sequence). The CDR3 DNA reads as TGTGCCAGTAGCCCCAGGGGACCGCCTAATGAAAAACTGTTTTTT. Amino acids: CASSPRGPPNEKLFF.

This clone was observed a single time. V and J are TRBV2 and TRBJ2-7; 8 bases are a match to TRBD1. The CDR3 extends over 14 amino acids. V lost 6 bases, J lost 3 bases, and 7 bases stayed unmatched. CDR1 SNHLY and CDR2 FYNNEI come from the germline V gene. The CDR3 DNA is TGTGCCAGCAGCGCACAGGGGGGCTTCTACGAGCAGTACTTC. Encoded protein: CASSAQGGFYEQYF.

This chain connects TRBV5-5 to TRBJ2-3, with no clear D. Germline CDR1 SGHKS, CDR2 YYEKEE (reference sequence). This CDR3 is built from 14 residues. V lost 1 base and J 0 bases, leaving 6 bases between the germline ends. The CDR3 reads CASSLLQSTDTQYF. DNA of the CDR3: TGTGCCAGCAGCTTGTTACAAAGCACAGATACGCAGTATTTT.

The chain links TRBV7-9 to TRBJ1-1; TRBD1 might be the D (6 bases). The CDR3 has 14 amino acids. CDR1 SEHNR and CDR2 FQNEAQ come from the germline V gene (reference sequence). Trimming removed 4 bases from V and 2 bases from J, with 11 bases in between. The DNA of the CDR3 is TGTGCCAGCAGCTCACAGGGTCAAAACACTGAAGCTTTCTTT. Translating it yields CASSSQGQNTEAFF.

This rearrangement joins TRBV4-1 to TRBJ2-7, with TRBD1 matching over 8 bases. The length of the CDR3 is 14 residues. With V trimmed by 1 base and J by 6 bases, 5 bases remained unmatched. CDR1 MGHRA and CDR2 YSYEKL come from the germline V gene. The CDR3 DNA reads TGCGCCAGCAGCCAAGGACAGGGGCCCTTCGAGCAGTACTTC. It encodes CASSQGQGPFEQYF.

The CDR3 reads CASSFSTGQGSTEAFF. CDR3 DNA: TGTGCCAGCAGTTTTTCCACGGGACAGGGGAGCACTGAAGCTTTCTTT. The chain employs TRBV2 and TRBJ1-1; 10 bases are shared with TRBD1. Unmatched junction bases numbered 10, after V lost 5 bases and J lost 4 bases. This CDR3 has 16 amino acids. In germline, CDR1 is SNHLY, CDR2 FYNNEI.

This chain joins TRBV7-8 and TRBJ1-2; TRBD1 might be the D (6 bases). The CDR3 is 14 amino acids. Germline-derived CDR1 and CDR2 are SGHVS and FQNEAQ. V lost 5 bases and J lost 0, with 10 bases in between. CDR3 sequence (DNA): TGTGCCAGCAGCCCGACAGGCTCTAACTATGGCTACACCTTC. Protein product: CASSPTGSNYGYTF. The variable domain in full, with the rest retrieved from reference TRBV7-8 and TRBJ1-2, is GAGVSQSPRYKVAKRGQDVALRCDPISGHVSLFWYQQALGQGPEFLTYFQNEAQLDKSGLPSDRFFAERPEGSVSTLKIQRTQQEDSAVYLCASSPTGSNYGYTFGSGTRLTVV.

The chain couples TRBV7-8 to TRBJ1-5; D not certain. Per germline, CDR1 SGHVS and CDR2 FQNEAQ. CDR3 length: 17 residues. The V end was cut by 5 bases, the J end by 3 bases, with 20 bases between. CDR3 in DNA: TGTGCCAGCAGCCCGGCGAGGCCCCACAATACCAATCAGCCCCAGCATTTT. Protein: CASSPARPHNTNQPQHF.

The chain's CDR3 is CASSVLSRNTDTQYF. DNA of the CDR3: TGTGCCAGCAGCGTACTGTCTAGAAACACAGATACGCAGTATTTT. The chain couples TRBV9 to TRBJ2-3; no clear D gene. Trimming cost V 1 base and J 2 bases, with 11 bases left between them. This CDR3 contains 15 residues. Germline values: CDR1 SGDLS, CDR2 YYNGEE.

The rearrangement joins TRBV7-9 to TRBJ1-2, with D perhaps matching TRBD1 (5 bases). Germline CDR1 and CDR2: SEHNR and FQNEAQ (reference sequence). The CDR3 is 15 amino acids. Trimming left V 1 base short and J 7 bases short, with 16 bases between. The CDR3 loop is CASSLEQVLISGYTF. For the CDR3, the DNA is TGTGCCAGCAGCTTAGAACAGGTGTTGATTAGTGGCTACACCTTC.

The chain joins TRBV29-1 to TRBJ2-5; a weak D match, TRBD2 (5 bases). CDR1 SQVTM and CDR2 ANQGSEA come from the germline V gene. The CDR3 totals 15 residues. The germline V and J ends were trimmed by 5 bases and 2 bases, with 18 bases remaining between them. The CDR3 region has the DNA TGCAGCGTTAGTACTCCGGGAACCCCTCAAGAGACCCAGTACTTC. It specifies CSVSTPGTPQETQYF.

This chain uses TRBV28 with TRBJ2-7; 9 positions match TRBD1. The ends lost 8 bases at V and 6 bases at J; junction bases unmatched: 8. Looked up from germline, CDR1 is MDHEN and CDR2 is SYDVKM. The CDR3 is 13 residues long. CDR3 in DNA: TGTGCCAGCCCTCCGACAGGGGGTTGCGAGCAGTACTTC. Its protein product is CASPPTGGCEQYF.

The genes are TRBV18 and TRBJ1-3; D uncertain. CDR3 length equals 18 residues. V dropped 6 bases and J dropped 1 base, with 22 bases sitting between them. From germline, CDR1 is KGHSH and CDR2 LQKENI. CDR3 sequence: CASSPAKTPEESGNTIYF. CDR3 sequence (DNA): TGTGCCAGCTCTCCCGCGAAGACACCAGAAGAGTCTGGAAACACCATATATTTT.

J is TRBJ2-7 and V is TRBV19; TRBD2 is a possible D gene (6 bases). Germline CDR1 LNHDA, CDR2 SQIVND (reference sequence). V was clipped by 9 bases and J by 0 bases, with 18 bases between them. There are 15 residues in the CDR3. Here the CDR3 reads CASGARDSPSYEQYF. The CDR3 DNA follows: TGTGCCAGCGGGGCCCGGGACTCCCCCTCCTACGAGCAGTACTTC.

The rearrangement joins TRBV19 to TRBJ1-1; 7 bases fit TRBD1. Germline trimming cut 6 bases from V and 11 bases from J; bases unmatched to any gene: 12. The CDR3 is made up of 13 amino acids. Germline V gene sequence: CDR1 LNHDA, CDR2 SQIVND (reference sequence). This CDR3 is CASSSPQGTRAFF. CDR3 nucleotides: TGTGCCAGTAGCTCCCCACAGGGGACTCGGGCTTTCTTT. The full variable domain, in which reference TRBV19 and TRBJ1-1 provide the parts outside the CDR3, is DGGITQSPKYLFRKEGQNVTLSCEQNLNHDAMYWYRQDPGQGLRLIYYSQIVNDFQKGDIAEGYSVSREKKESFPLTVTSAQKNPTAFYLCASSSPQGTRAFFGQGTRLTVV.

The rearrangement joins TRBV11-2 to TRBJ2-1, with 9 bases fitting TRBD1. The CDR3 runs 15 residues. J was trimmed by 5 bases and V by 3 bases; bases with no gene match: 5. Germline-derived CDR1 and CDR2 are SGHAT and FQNNGV. The CDR3 nucleotides read TGTGCCAGCAGCTTTCCCGGGACAGGGCACAATGAGCAGTTCTTC. This sequence encodes CASSFPGTGHNEQFF.

DNA for the CDR3: TGTGCCAGCAGTCCAAAACTACTCTCCTACGAGCAGTACTTC. As protein: CASSPKLLSYEQYF. The V and J genes are TRBV27 and TRBJ2-7, with D unclear. The V gene's germline CDR1 is MNHEY and CDR2 SMNVEV (reference sequence). V lost 5 bases and J 0 bases, leaving 11 bases between the germline ends. The CDR3 loop spans 14 amino acids.

V gene TRBV10-3 combines with J gene TRBJ1-1; the D gene is possibly TRBD1 (5 bases). The CDR3 has 14 amino acids. V lost 0 bases and J lost 1, with 6 bases in between. Germline CDR1 ENHRY, CDR2 SYGVKD. The CDR3 DNA reads TGTGCCATCAGTGAGTCCGGACAGAACACTGAAGCTTTCTTT. It specifies CAISESGQNTEAFF.

This chain joins TRBV15 and TRBJ2-7, with TRBD1 matching 9 bases. The germline CDR1 and CDR2 sequences are LNHNV and YYDKDF (reference sequence). V gave up 2 bases and J gave up 4 bases; unmatched junction bases: 9. This CDR3 spans 16 amino acids. CDR3 sequence reads: CATSRFSDRGDYEQYF. The DNA for the CDR3 is TGTGCCACCAGCAGATTCTCCGACAGGGGGGATTACGAGCAGTACTTC.

V usage is TRBV7-2 and J usage is TRBJ2-4; TRBD2 agrees at 12 bases. The V gene's germline CDR1 is SGHTA and CDR2 FQGNSA. The CDR3 extends over 18 amino acids. The ends lost 5 bases at V and 0 bases at J; junction bases unmatched: 8. The CDR3 protein is CASSPRTSGDLAKNIQYF. In DNA form, the CDR3 reads TGTGCCAGCAGCCCTAGGACTAGCGGGGACCTAGCCAAAAACATTCAGTACTTC.

The CDR3 nucleotides are TGTGCCAGTAGTACCCTAGAAGAAGCTAGCACAGATACGCAGTATTTT. Protein sequence: CASSTLEEASTDTQYF. This chain joins TRBV19 and TRBJ2-3; D not resolved. The CDR3 extends over 16 amino acids. Germline CDR1 LNHDA, CDR2 SQIVND (reference sequence). V was clipped by 4 bases and J by 0 bases, with 14 bases between them.

This chain uses TRBV28 with TRBJ1-1; D not resolved. The CDR3 runs to 17 residues. Trimming shortened V by 2 bases and J by 1 base, and 17 bases separated the two germline ends. Looked up from germline, CDR1 is MDHEN and CDR2 is SYDVKM. The DNA of the CDR3 is TGTGCCAGCAGTTTAGATCGATCGGCGGGCTCGAACACTGAAGCTTTCTTT. Its protein product is CASSLDRSAGSNTEAFF.

This chain connects TRBV28 to TRBJ2-5, with TRBD1 as a possible D gene (6 bases). The CDR3 loop spans 16 amino acids. Germline CDR1 MDHEN, CDR2 SYDVKM. Trimming removed 6 bases at V and 2 bases at J, with 19 bases between. The CDR3, as DNA: TGTGCCAGCAGCCCCATGAATCCCAGGGGACAAGAGACCCAGTACTTC. This gives the protein CASSPMNPRGQETQYF. Drawing the rest from reference TRBV28 and TRBJ2-5, the complete variable domain is DVKVTQSSRYLVKRTGEKVFLECVQDMDHENMFWYRQDPGLGLRLIYFSYDVKMKEKGDIPEGYSVSREKKERFSLILESASTNQTSMYLCASSPMNPRGQETQYFGPGTRLLVL.